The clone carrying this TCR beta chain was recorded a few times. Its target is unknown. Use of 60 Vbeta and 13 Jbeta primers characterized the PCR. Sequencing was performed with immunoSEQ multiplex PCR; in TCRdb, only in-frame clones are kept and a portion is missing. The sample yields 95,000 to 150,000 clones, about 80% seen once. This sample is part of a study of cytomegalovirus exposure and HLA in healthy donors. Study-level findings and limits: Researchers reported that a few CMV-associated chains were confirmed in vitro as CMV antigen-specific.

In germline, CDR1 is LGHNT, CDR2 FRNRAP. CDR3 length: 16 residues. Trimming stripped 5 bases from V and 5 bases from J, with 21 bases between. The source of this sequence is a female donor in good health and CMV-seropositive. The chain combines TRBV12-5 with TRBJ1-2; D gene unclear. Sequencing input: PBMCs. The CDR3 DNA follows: TGTGCTAGTGGTCCTCCCGCTCGGGGTGTGACGTATGGCTACACCTTC. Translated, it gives CASGPPARGVTYGYTF. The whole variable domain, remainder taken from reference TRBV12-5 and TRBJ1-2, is DARVTQTPRHKVTEMGQEVTMRCQPILGHNTVFWYRQTMMQGLELLAYFRNRAPLDDSGMPKDRFSAEMPDATLATLKIQPSEPRDSAVYFCASGPPARGVTYGYTFGSGTRLTVV.